Included here is one T cell receptor (beta chain) sequence, with context. What it recognizes is unknown. A second PCR, run for about 7 to 11 cycles, used a sample-barcoded 5' primer plus a J-beta primer mix. Template switching added a 12-random-nucleotide identifier to every cDNA molecule. A single record per CDR3 protein comes from TCRdb applying MiXCR to the 5' RACE reads. The table includes 910,000 or so distinct CDR3 sequences, approximately 50% detected once. The sample originates from a study of blood T cells in healthy people across ages. General observations from the study: Expanded clonotype changes were possibly confounded by unknown donor CMV status.

Each of the donors had 8 to 10 milliliters of peripheral blood drawn into EDTA-treated Vacutainer tubes. Specimen: blood. This receptor was obtained from an older woman in good health.

The CDR3 protein is CASSNKGTAPSSGANVLTF. Here the CDR3 DNA reads TGTGCCAGCAGCAACAAAGGGACAGCCCCTAGCTCTGGGGCCAACGTCCTGACTTTC. V is TRBV13 and J is TRBJ2-6; 7 nucleotides match TRBD1. V lost 5 bases to trimming and J lost 0 bases; unmatched junction nucleotides: 13. Germline V gene lookup returns CDR1 PRHDT and CDR2 FYEKMQ (reference sequence). The CDR3 has 19 amino acids.